A single sample is the source of the 8 T cell receptor beta chains below, sequenced in a study of blood T cell repertoires in COVID-19. TCRdb keeps only in-frame clones here, not all; method: immunoSEQ multiplex PCR. The sample contains about 140,000 clones, roughly four fifths of which appear only once. Sequencing was performed on peripheral blood. Receptor source: a woman in her forties or fifties with active or convalescent COVID-19.

The rearrangement links TRBV5-4 to TRBJ2-2; 11 bases align to TRBD2. V gave up 3 bases and J gave up 3 bases; unmatched junction bases: 4. CDR1 is SGHNT, CDR2 YYREEE, per germline (reference sequence). This CDR3 region has 16 residues. For the CDR3, the DNA is TGTGCCAGCAGCTCGCAACTAGCGGGAGACACCGGGGAGCTGTTTTTT. Its protein product is CASSSQLAGDTGELFF.

With regard to this clone: Distinct nucleotide sequences in the sample also encode this CDR3. The chain combines TRBV18 with TRBJ1-1; 7 bases line up with TRBD1. The ends lost 6 bases at V and 1 base at J; junction bases unmatched: 5. Germline V CDR1 and CDR2: KGHSH, LQKENI. This CDR3 has 14 amino acids. For the CDR3, the DNA is TGTGCCAGCTCTCGGGACAGAAAGAACACTGAAGCTTTCTTT. Its translation is CASSRDRKNTEAFF.

This chain links TRBV18 with TRBJ1-5; TRBD1 agrees at 7 bases. This CDR3 region has 15 residues. Per germline, CDR1 KGHSH and CDR2 LQKENI. Germline trimming cut 3 bases from V and 6 bases from J; bases unmatched to any gene: 8. CDR3: CASSPDRATGQPQHF. CDR3 in DNA: TGTGCCAGCTCACCCGACAGGGCGACGGGTCAGCCCCAGCATTTT. The full variable domain, its missing parts supplied by reference TRBV18 and TRBJ1-5, is NAGVMQNPRHLVRRRGQEARLRCSPMKGHSHVYWYRQLPEEGLKFMVYLQKENIIDESGMPKERFSAEFPKEGPSILRIQQVVRGDSAAYFCASSPDRATGQPQHFGDGTRLSIL.

The CDR3, as DNA: TGTGCCACGGGGACAGGGGAAGGGAACACTGAAGCTTTCTTT. Its protein is CATGTGEGNTEAFF. The rearrangement joins TRBV10-3 to TRBJ1-1; the match to TRBD1 covers 10 bases. This CDR3 spans 14 amino acids. The V segment lost 10 bases and the J segment 1 base; nucleotides outside the gene matches: 6. The germline gives CDR1 ENHRY, CDR2 SYGVKD.

The chain combines TRBV5-1 with TRBJ1-2, with D maybe TRBD1 (5 bases). This CDR3 contains 16 residues. Trimming stripped 0 bases from V and 0 bases from J, with 12 bases between. CDR1 is SGHRS, CDR2 YFSETQ, per germline. CDR3 DNA: TGCGCCAGCAGCTTGGGGGGACTTACAGCTAACTATGGCTACACCTTC. It specifies CASSLGGLTANYGYTF.

The CDR3: CASSLVRQANNEQFF. In DNA, the CDR3 is TGTGCCAGCAGCTTAGTTAGACAGGCTAACAATGAGCAGTTCTTC. The V gene is TRBV11-2, the J gene TRBJ2-1, with TRBD1 as a possible D gene (6 bases). V was cut by 1 base and J by 5 bases, with 12 bases left in between. The CDR3 is 15 residues long. Germline CDR1 SGHAT, CDR2 FQNNGV.

Concerning this clone: Other DNA sequences of this sample code for an identical CDR3. This chain links TRBV5-1 with TRBJ1-1; perhaps TRBD1 as D (5 bases). Trimming cost V 2 bases and J 1 base, with 6 bases left between them. CDR1 SGHRS and CDR2 YFSETQ come from the germline V gene. This CDR3 region has 13 residues. The CDR3 DNA is TGCGCCAGCAGCTTCACAGGGAACACTGAAGCTTTCTTT. This encodes CASSFTGNTEAFF.

This clone occurred a few times. The chain joins TRBV19 to TRBJ1-4; 8 nucleotides match TRBD1. After removal of 5 bases from V and 8 bases from J, the junction contained 10 bases not matched to a gene. The CDR3 covers 15 residues. Looked up from germline, CDR1 is LNHDA and CDR2 is SQIVND (reference sequence). The DNA of the CDR3 is TGTGCCAGTAGTTTTTCCGACAGGGGTGGAGAAAAACTGTTTTTT. Residues: CASSFSDRGGEKLFF.